What follows are 11 T cell receptor beta chains derived from one specimen sequenced in a study of T-cell memory formation after mild COVID-19. From the 5' RACE reads, TCRdb called clonotypes with MiXCR, one entry per CDR3 protein. The sample includes hundreds of thousands of distinct CDR3 sequences, roughly 15% seen only once; the top ten take 20% to 25%. Input material: PBMCs or a T cell subset sorted from them (not recorded which). The receptors shown here come from a man younger than 35 who had mild COVID-19 (a few samples of this study predate the infection). Cell type and time point are not known.

V and J are TRBV15 and TRBJ2-5; 9 bases line up with TRBD1. This CDR3 has 19 residues. The germline gives CDR1 LNHNV, CDR2 YYDKDF (reference sequence). V lost 1 base to trimming and J lost 3 bases; unmatched junction nucleotides: 15. The CDR3: CATSRAHTRTGVLKETQYF. DNA for the CDR3: TGTGCCACCAGCAGAGCTCATACCAGGACAGGGGTCTTGAAAGAGACCCAGTACTTC.

This clonotype was counted a few times. This chain uses TRBV27 with TRBJ2-3, with unresolved D. The CDR3 length is 14 residues. Germline V gene data show CDR1 as MNHEY and CDR2 as SMNVEV (reference sequence). Trimming stripped 3 bases from V and 3 bases from J, with 10 bases between. CDR3 coding DNA: TGTGCCAGCAGTTTTCAGGATGAGACAGATACGCAGTATTTT. This sequence encodes CASSFQDETDTQYF.

In this sample, this clonotype turned up a few times. This sequence joins TRBV6-1 and TRBJ2-1; D gene unclear. The CDR3 length is 15 residues. Trimming cost V 1 base and J 4 bases, with 11 bases left between them. Germline CDR1 and CDR2: MNHNS and SASEGT. The CDR3 DNA is TGTGCCAGCAGTGAAGATATGGGCCATTACAATGAGCAGTTCTTC. Amino acids: CASSEDMGHYNEQFF.

This clonotype was counted between two and nine times. The chain has TRBV20-1 and TRBJ2-2, with D perhaps TRBD2 (6 bases). This CDR3 region has 15 residues. Germline assignment: CDR1 DFQATT and CDR2 SNEGSKA (reference sequence). V lost 6 bases and J 4 bases, leaving 18 bases between the germline ends. The CDR3 coding sequence is TGCAGTGCAAGGGACTTTCAGAGGGGCACCGGGGAGCTGTTTTTT. The encoded protein is CSARDFQRGTGELFF.

This clonotype was counted a few times. The rearrangement joins TRBV6-5 to TRBJ1-4, with D possibly TRBD1 on 5 matching bases. Deletions cut 7 bases from V and 6 bases from J, with 18 bases between. The germline gives CDR1 MNHEY, CDR2 SVGAGI. CDR3 length: 15 amino acids. The CDR3 sequence is CASMPSGTYDEKLFF. The DNA of the CDR3 is TGTGCCAGCATGCCATCGGGGACCTATGATGAAAAACTGTTTTTT.

This clonotype was recorded a few times. The V call is TRBV7-9, the J call TRBJ1-1, with D maybe TRBD1 (6 bases). V lost 6 bases to trimming and J lost 0 bases, with 11 bases between them. The germline V gene has CDR1 SEHNR and CDR2 FQNEAQ (reference sequence). This CDR3 contains 14 residues. The CDR3 nucleotides are TGTGCCAGCAGGACACAGGGAATGAACACTGAAGCTTTCTTT. The encoded protein is CASRTQGMNTEAFF. The full variable domain, completed using reference TRBV7-9 and TRBJ1-1, is DTGVSQNPRHKITKRGQNVTFRCDPISEHNRLYWYRQTLGQGPEFLTYFQNEAQLEKSRLLSDRFSAERPKGSFSTLEIQRTEQGDSAMYLCASRTQGMNTEAFFGQGTRLTVV.

The chain combines TRBV29-1 with TRBJ2-3, with 10 bases that match TRBD2. The CDR3 loop spans 14 amino acids. The V and J ends lost 7 bases and 5 bases, in that order; junction bases with no gene match: 9. CDR1 and CDR2 (germline): SQVTM, ANQGSEA. The CDR3 sequence is CSAYSGGAGDTQYF. DNA for the CDR3: TGCAGCGCATACAGCGGGGGGGCCGGAGATACGCAGTATTTT.

This chain joins TRBV5-1 and TRBJ1-6; D is perhaps TRBD1 (6 bases). The V gene's germline CDR1 is SGHRS and CDR2 YFSETQ. V lost 4 bases, J lost 9 bases, and 17 bases lay in between. The CDR3 loop spans 15 amino acids. The CDR3 nucleotides are TGCGCCAGCAGCCCGGACCCGGGGGGCAGTTCACCCCTCCACTTT. This translates into CASSPDPGGSSPLHF. The full variable domain, with the rest looked up from reference TRBV5-1 and TRBJ1-6, is KAGVTQTPRYLIKTRGQQVTLSCSPISGHRSVSWYQQTPGQGLQFLFEYFSETQRNKGNFPGRFSGRQFSNSRSEMNVSTLELGDSALYLCASSPDPGGSSPLHFGNGTRLTVT.

This clonotype occurred a few times. The chain carries TRBV7-2 and TRBJ1-4; D remains ambiguous. There are 15 residues in the CDR3. V dropped 5 bases and J dropped 0 bases, with 10 bases sitting between them. Looked up from germline, CDR1 is SGHTA and CDR2 is FQGNSA. CDR3 amino acids: CASSTAVTTNEKLFF. For the CDR3, the DNA is TGTGCCAGCAGCACCGCTGTAACAACTAATGAAAAACTGTTTTTT.

This CDR3 is CASSGLAGVGNEQFF. The CDR3 nucleotides are TGTGCCAGCAGTGGACTAGCGGGGGTAGGCAATGAGCAGTTCTTC. The chain links TRBV12-3 or TRBV12-4 to TRBJ2-1; 13 bases are a match to TRBD2. The CDR3 loop spans 15 amino acids. The ends lost 5 bases at V and 6 bases at J; junction bases unmatched: 4.

The chain has TRBV2 and TRBJ2-1; possible D gene TRBD1, 7 bases. V was clipped by 9 bases and J by 8 bases, with 14 bases between them. From germline, CDR1 is SNHLY and CDR2 FYNNEI. There are 12 residues in the CDR3. The CDR3 spells CARGGQRDEQFF. DNA of the CDR3: TGTGCCAGAGGGGGCCAGCGGGATGAGCAGTTCTTC. Combining the CDR3 with reference TRBV2 and TRBJ2-1 gives the whole variable domain EPEVTQTPSHQVTQMGQEVILRCVPISNHLYFYWYRQILGQKVEFLVSFYNNEISEKSEIFDDQFSVERPDGSNFTLKIRSTKLEDSAMYFCARGGQRDEQFFGPGTRLTVL.